These 16 T cell receptor beta chains originate from one sample sequenced in a study of T cell responses to AZD1222 COVID-19 vaccine. Measured with immunoSEQ multiplex PCR; TCRdb has only the in-frame clones, and not every one. The table includes about 110,000 clones, roughly 84% detected once. The input for sequencing was peripheral blood, taken on day 0 of AZD1222 vaccination. The receptor set was obtained from an adult in good health.

Here the CDR3 reads CASEGQSNYGYTF. The CDR3 nucleotides read TGTGCCTCTGAGGGACAGTCTAACTATGGCTACACCTTC. The chain couples TRBV6-6 to TRBJ1-2; TRBD1 aligns across 7 bases. The V segment lost 11 bases and the J segment 0 bases; nucleotides outside the gene matches: 6. This CDR3 has 13 amino acids. The germline CDR1 and CDR2 sequences are MNHNY and SVGAGI (reference sequence).

The chain has TRBV19 and TRBJ2-1; TRBD2 agrees at 12 bases. The germline V gene encodes CDR1 LNHDA and CDR2 SQIVND (reference sequence). Trimming removed 2 bases from V and 7 bases from J; junction bases left unmatched: 0. CDR3 length: 14 residues. The CDR3: CASSILAGGNEQFF. The DNA for the CDR3 is TGTGCCAGTAGTATACTAGCGGGGGGGAATGAGCAGTTCTTC.

The CDR3 nucleotides are TGTGCCAGCAGTTTTCAACTAGCAGAGACCCAGTACTTC. It specifies CASSFQLAETQYF. The V and J genes are TRBV28 and TRBJ2-5; a possible D gene is TRBD2 (6 bases). The CDR3 loop spans 13 amino acids. Looked up from germline, CDR1 is MDHEN and CDR2 is SYDVKM. The ends were cut back, 3 bases at V and 4 bases at J, with 9 bases in the middle. Filled out from reference TRBV28 and TRBJ2-5, the complete variable domain reads DVKVTQSSRYLVKRTGEKVFLECVQDMDHENMFWYRQDPGLGLRLIYFSYDVKMKEKGDIPEGYSVSREKKERFSLILESASTNQTSMYLCASSFQLAETQYFGPGTRLLVL.

The rearrangement links TRBV5-1 to TRBJ2-3; 9 bases are shared with TRBD2. The V and J ends lost 1 base and 2 bases, in that order; junction bases with no gene match: 5. The CDR3 consists of 16 residues. CDR1 SGHRS and CDR2 YFSETQ come from the germline V gene. The CDR3 reads CASSLQAGGTTDTQYF. The CDR3 region has the DNA TGCGCCAGCAGCTTGCAGGCGGGGGGGACCACAGATACGCAGTATTTT.

This rearrangement joins TRBV28 to TRBJ2-1; no definite D call. Germline values: CDR1 MDHEN, CDR2 SYDVKM. Trimming left V 3 bases short and J 13 bases short, with 10 bases between. The CDR3 is 11 residues long. The DNA for the CDR3 is TGTGCCAGCAGTTTTGGGGAAATCCAGTTCTTC. Translating gives CASSFGEIQFF.

For this clone: The junction departs from the called germline gene at one end, perhaps through a read error. V gene TRBV5-1 combines with J gene TRBJ2-1; 10 positions agree with TRBD2. Germline V CDR1 and CDR2: SGHRS, YFSETQ. This CDR3 region has 15 residues. The DNA of the CDR3 is TGCGCCAGCTGCTTAACCGGGACTAGCGACAATGAGCAGTTCTTC. Translation: CASCLTGTSDNEQFF.

This chain joins TRBV4-3 and TRBJ2-7, with D perhaps TRBD1 or TRBD2 (6 bases each). The CDR3 length is 15 residues. V was clipped by 0 bases and J by 5 bases, with 14 bases between them. CDR1 LGHNA and CDR2 YSLEER come from the germline V gene. In DNA form, the CDR3 reads TGCGCCAGCAGCCAAGATCCGGGGGCTTGGAACGAGCAGTACTTC. Translation: CASSQDPGAWNEQYF.

This chain connects TRBV7-2 to TRBJ2-7; D unclear. Germline lookup yields CDR1 SGHTA and CDR2 FQGNSA. The V gene lost 2 bases and the J gene lost 2 bases, with 13 bases spanning the gap. The CDR3 covers 15 residues. The CDR3 region is CASSLWVGKTYEQYF. The CDR3 DNA reads TGTGCCAGCAGCTTATGGGTAGGAAAGACCTACGAGCAGTACTTC.

The V and J genes are TRBV18 and TRBJ2-5, with D possibly being TRBD2 (6 bases). From germline, CDR1 is KGHSH and CDR2 LQKENI. The ends were cut back, 5 bases at V and 5 bases at J, with 18 bases in the middle. The CDR3 is made up of 15 amino acids. In nucleotides, the CDR3 is TGTGCCAGCTCAGAAATGGGACTCCTCAGGGAGACCCAGTACTTC. This encodes CASSEMGLLRETQYF.

This chain links TRBV11-3 with TRBJ2-2; 7 bases are a match to TRBD2. The CDR3 runs to 15 residues. J gave up 0 bases and V 4 bases, and 2 bases lay outside the gene matches. CDR1 is SGHNT, CDR2 YENEEA, per germline. The CDR3 sequence is CASSSGGTNTGELFF. In DNA, the CDR3 is TGTGCCAGCAGCTCCGGGGGGACGAACACCGGGGAGCTGTTTTTT.

About this clone: A junction end diverges from the germline sequence, so it may reflect a read error. The chain carries TRBV4-3 and TRBJ1-1, with a tentative D call TRBD1 (5 bases). CDR3 length equals 15 residues. CDR1 is LGHNA, CDR2 YSLEER, per germline. DNA for the CDR3: TGCGCCAACAGCCAAGATGGGGGACTTCTCACTGAAGCTTTCTTT. Amino acids: CANSQDGGLLTEAFF.

The CDR3 nucleotides are TGTGCCAGCAGCCTTAGCGGGGGGCGGACCCAGTACTTC. Protein sequence: CASSLSGGRTQYF. J is TRBJ2-5 and V is TRBV3-1 (or the pseudogene TRBV3-2), with 10 bases lining up with TRBD2. V lost 4 bases and J lost 7; bases outside the gene matches: 3. Germline V lookup: CDR1 LGHDT, CDR2 YNNKEL (reference sequence). This CDR3 has 13 residues.

The chain joins TRBV6-1 to TRBJ2-7, with D possibly being TRBD1 (6 bases). From germline, CDR1 is MNHNS and CDR2 SASEGT. The CDR3 contains 14 residues. V was clipped by 3 bases and J by 2 bases, with 11 bases between them. CDR3 DNA sequence: TGTGCCAGCAGTGAGCTCAGGGGCGCCTACGAGCAGTACTTC. This codes for CASSELRGAYEQYF.

This rearrangement joins TRBV5-1 to TRBJ1-6; D gene unclear. Germline lookup yields CDR1 SGHRS and CDR2 YFSETQ. The V end was cut by 5 bases, the J end by 8 bases, with 11 bases between. The CDR3 totals 13 residues. CDR3 sequence (DNA): TGCGCCAGCAGTCTTCTGTCGGATTCACCCCTCCACTTT. It codes for CASSLLSDSPLHF.

The chain combines TRBV5-1 with TRBJ1-2, with TRBD1 as a possible D gene (5 bases). The CDR3 length is 16 residues. Germline CDR1 is SGHRS and CDR2 is YFSETQ. Deletions cut 4 bases from V and 1 base from J, with 17 bases between. The DNA of the CDR3 is TGCGCCAGCAGCCCGACGGCGACAGCTTATAACTATGGCTACACCTTC. This sequence encodes CASSPTATAYNYGYTF.

The CDR3 here is CASTRGSNQPQHF. Here the CDR3 DNA reads TGTGCCAGCACTCGGGGAAGCAATCAGCCCCAGCATTTT. This chain links TRBV3-1 (or the pseudogene TRBV3-2) with TRBJ1-5; no definite D call. Germline V CDR1 and CDR2: LGHDT, YNNKEL (reference sequence). There are 13 residues in the CDR3. V dropped 7 bases and J dropped 1 base, with 8 bases sitting between them.